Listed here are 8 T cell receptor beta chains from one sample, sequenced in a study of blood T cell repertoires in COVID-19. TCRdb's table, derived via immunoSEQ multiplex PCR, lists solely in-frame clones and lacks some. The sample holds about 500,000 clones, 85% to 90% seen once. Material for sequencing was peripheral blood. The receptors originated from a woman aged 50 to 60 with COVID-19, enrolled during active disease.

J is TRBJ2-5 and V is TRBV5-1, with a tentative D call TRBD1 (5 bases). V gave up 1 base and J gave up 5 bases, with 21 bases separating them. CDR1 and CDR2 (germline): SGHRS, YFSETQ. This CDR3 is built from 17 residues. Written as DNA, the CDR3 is TGCGCCAGCAGCTTGAGACCCCGACAGCTCGGAACGGAGACCCAGTACTTC. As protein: CASSLRPRQLGTETQYF.

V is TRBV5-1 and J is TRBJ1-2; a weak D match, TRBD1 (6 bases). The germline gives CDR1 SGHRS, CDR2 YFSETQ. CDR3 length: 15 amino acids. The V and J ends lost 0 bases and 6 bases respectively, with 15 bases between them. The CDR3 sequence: CASSLERQALDGYTF. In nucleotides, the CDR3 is TGCGCCAGCAGCTTGGAGCGACAGGCCCTTGATGGCTACACCTTC.

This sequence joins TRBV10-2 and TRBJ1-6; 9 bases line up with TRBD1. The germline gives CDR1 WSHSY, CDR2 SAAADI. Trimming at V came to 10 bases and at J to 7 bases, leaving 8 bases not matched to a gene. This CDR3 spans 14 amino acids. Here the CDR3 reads CATRTGVSNSPLHF. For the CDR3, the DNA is TGCGCCACTAGGACAGGGGTGAGCAATTCACCCCTCCACTTT.

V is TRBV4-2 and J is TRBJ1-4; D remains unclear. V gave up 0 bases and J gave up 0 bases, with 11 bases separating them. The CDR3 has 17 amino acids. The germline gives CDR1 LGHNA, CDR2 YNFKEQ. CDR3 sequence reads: CASSQESRRATNEKLFF. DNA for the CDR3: TGTGCCAGCAGCCAAGAGTCCCGACGGGCAACTAATGAAAAACTGTTTTTT.

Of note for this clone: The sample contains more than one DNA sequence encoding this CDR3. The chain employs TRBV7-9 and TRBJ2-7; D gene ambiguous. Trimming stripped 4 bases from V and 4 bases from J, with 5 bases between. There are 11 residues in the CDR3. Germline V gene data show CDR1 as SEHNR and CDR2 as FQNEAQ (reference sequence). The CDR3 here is CASSSVYEQYF. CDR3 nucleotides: TGTGCCAGCAGCTCAGTGTACGAGCAGTACTTC.

The CDR3: CASTEDPFGPYEQYF. The CDR3 region has the DNA TGTGCCAGCACCGAAGATCCATTTGGCCCTTACGAGCAGTACTTC. The chain couples TRBV2 to TRBJ2-7; no firm D call. The ends were cut back, 7 bases at V and 4 bases at J, with 20 bases in the middle. The CDR3 runs to 15 residues. Looked up from germline, CDR1 is SNHLY and CDR2 is FYNNEI.

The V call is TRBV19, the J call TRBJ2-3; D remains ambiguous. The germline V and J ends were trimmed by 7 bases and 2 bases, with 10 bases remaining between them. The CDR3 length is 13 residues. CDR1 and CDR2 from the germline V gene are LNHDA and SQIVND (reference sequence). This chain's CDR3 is CASNQAITDTQYF. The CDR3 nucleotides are TGTGCCAGTAATCAGGCCATCACAGATACGCAGTATTTT.

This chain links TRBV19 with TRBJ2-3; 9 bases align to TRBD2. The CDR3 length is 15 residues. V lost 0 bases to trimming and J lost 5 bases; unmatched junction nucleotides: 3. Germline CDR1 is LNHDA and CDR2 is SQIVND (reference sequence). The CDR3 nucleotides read TGTGCCAGTAGTATAGAAGCGGGGGGTCGAGATACGCAGTATTTT. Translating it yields CASSIEAGGRDTQYF.